Shown below are 6 T cell receptor beta chains from a single sample sequenced in a study of blood T cell repertoires in COVID-19. Clones were read by immunoSEQ multiplex PCR, and TCRdb kept only the in-frame ones, dropping some. The data contain 190,000 or so clones, approximately 86% of them seen just once; the ten biggest clones take up about 2.6%. The sample taken for sequencing was peripheral blood. These receptors originate from a man aged 40-49 years with active or convalescent COVID-19.

The V and J genes are TRBV7-2 and TRBJ2-5; tentatively, D is TRBD2 (5 bases). CDR1 and CDR2 (germline): SGHTA, FQGNSA. Trimming pared 8 bases from V and 5 bases from J, leaving 15 bases between. CDR3 size: 13 residues. CDR3 amino acids: CASGRGPGETQYF. The DNA for the CDR3 is TGTGCCAGCGGTCGGGGTCCCGGGGAGACCCAGTACTTC. Drawing the rest from reference TRBV7-2 and TRBJ2-5, the complete variable domain is GAGVSQSPSNKVTEKGKDVELRCDPISGHTALYWYRQSLGQGLEFLIYFQGNSAPDKSGLPSDRFSAERTGGSVSTLTIQRTQQEDSAVYLCASGRGPGETQYFGPGTRLLVL.

This chain uses TRBV7-2 with TRBJ2-5; tentatively, D is TRBD1 (6 bases). CDR1 is SGHTA and CDR2 is FQGNSA in the germline V gene. V was clipped by 6 bases and J by 0 bases, with 17 bases between them. The CDR3 spans 16 residues. In DNA form, the CDR3 reads TGTGCCAGCAGTCAGAGCTTAGGGGGATACCAAGAGACCCAGTACTTC. Translating gives CASSQSLGGYQETQYF.

In DNA form, the CDR3 reads TGTGCCTGGAGTGTACTGAATGAAAAACTGTTTTTT. Its translation is CAWSVLNEKLFF. The V and J genes are TRBV30 and TRBJ1-4; unclear D gene. Germline values: CDR1 GTSNPN, CDR2 SVGIG (reference sequence). V lost 0 bases and J lost 5, with 4 bases in between. The length of the CDR3 is 12 residues.

The chain carries TRBV27 and TRBJ1-1; TRBD1 matches 7 bases. Trimming took 6 bases from V and 1 from J; bases not matched to a gene: 5. The length of the CDR3 is 14 residues. The germline gives CDR1 MNHEY, CDR2 SMNVEV (reference sequence). CDR3 nucleotide sequence: TGTGCCAGCAGGGATAACAGGGGGAACACTGAAGCTTTCTTT. It is translated as CASRDNRGNTEAFF.

The chain carries TRBV11-2 and TRBJ2-1; the D gene is possibly TRBD1 (6 bases). V was clipped by 1 base and J by 8 bases, with 9 bases between them. CDR1 is SGHAT, CDR2 FQNNGV, per germline. CDR3 size: 13 residues. This CDR3 is CASSLGGQYEQFF. The CDR3 DNA is TGTGCCAGCAGCTTAGGGGGGCAGTATGAGCAGTTCTTC.

This clone was counted once. The chain combines TRBV7-9 with TRBJ2-7, with a weak D call TRBD2 (5 bases). V lost 5 bases and J lost 1, with 18 bases in between. The germline CDR1 and CDR2 sequences are SEHNR and FQNEAQ (reference sequence). The CDR3 extends over 16 amino acids. The DNA for the CDR3 is TGTGCCAGCAGCCCCCTCCGGGAAGGCTATTCCTACGAGCAGTACTTC. Translation: CASSPLREGYSYEQYF.